Below, 25 T cell receptor beta chains from the same sample are listed, as sequenced in a study of CD8 T cells in ankylosing spondylitis. TCRdb re-called the 5' RACE reads with MiXCR, one entry per CDR3 protein. The profile shows approximately 220,000 distinct CDR3 sequences, around 16% of them singletons. Study-level findings and limits: A motif in TCR beta, a set of eight or nine highly homologous variants, appeared characteristic of ankylosing spondylitis blood.

These TCRs' antigens remain unknown. Sequencing was carried out using blood, either unsorted or a sorted T cell fraction (not recorded which). The receptors shown here come from a male donor with ankylosing spondylitis.

This clonotype was counted between two and nine times. This rearrangement joins TRBV11-2 to TRBJ1-1; possible D gene TRBD1, 6 bases. CDR1 and CDR2 from the germline V gene are SGHAT and FQNNGV. This CDR3 region has 17 residues. Trimming shortened V by 2 bases and J by 5 bases, and 21 bases separated the two germline ends. The CDR3 nucleotides are TGTGCCAGCAGCTTATGGCACAGGGAGCCCCTTGGGACTGAAGCTTTCTTT. Encoded protein: CASSLWHREPLGTEAFF.

This clonotype has just a few counts. The V and J genes are TRBV6-2 or TRBV6-3 and TRBJ2-3; D gene uncertain. Trimming shortened V by 6 bases and J by 4 bases, and 8 bases separated the two germline ends. The CDR3 spans 12 residues. CDR1 is MNHEY, CDR2 SVGEGT, per germline. CDR3 DNA: TGTGCCAGCAGCTTCCAAGCAGATACGCAGTATTTT. This encodes CASSFQADTQYF.

The chain has TRBV6-5 and TRBJ2-7; a weak D match, TRBD1 (6 bases). V lost 2 bases, J lost 6 bases, and 14 bases lay in between. The CDR3 totals 14 residues. Germline CDR1 is MNHEY and CDR2 is SVGAGI. The CDR3: CASSYERQVGEQYF. CDR3 DNA: TGTGCCAGCAGTTACGAACGACAGGTTGGCGAGCAGTACTTC.

J is TRBJ2-4 and V is TRBV7-9; D is perhaps TRBD2 (7 bases). CDR1 is SEHNR and CDR2 is FQNEAQ in the germline V gene (reference sequence). This CDR3 has 16 residues. V lost 2 bases, J lost 0 bases, and 11 bases lay in between. CDR3 protein: CASSLFGGLAKNIQYF. The CDR3 nucleotides read TGTGCCAGCAGCTTATTCGGGGGGCTAGCCAAAAACATTCAGTACTTC.

This clonotype was detected only a few times. The chain has TRBV5-1 and TRBJ1-2; D remains unclear. V lost 0 bases to trimming and J lost 7 bases, with 7 bases between them. CDR3 size: 12 residues. Per germline, CDR1 SGHRS and CDR2 YFSETQ. The CDR3 spells CASSLASTGYTF. The CDR3 DNA reads TGCGCCAGCAGCTTGGCCTCGACTGGCTACACCTTC.

The sample holds many counts of this clonotype. The gene calls are TRBV29-1 and TRBJ1-2; D unresolved. The CDR3 is 13 amino acids. The V and J ends lost 7 bases and 3 bases respectively, with 15 bases between them. Germline CDR1 and CDR2: SQVTM and ANQGSEA. DNA of the CDR3: TGCAGCGCTGGTCCCTTAGGCGACTATGGCTACACCTTC. Its translation: CSAGPLGDYGYTF.

The J gene is TRBJ2-7, the V gene TRBV19; D remains ambiguous. The germline CDR1 and CDR2 sequences are LNHDA and SQIVND (reference sequence). The CDR3 has 16 residues. The V end lost 1 base, the J end lost 2 bases, and 15 bases lay between the germline ends. The CDR3 region has the DNA TGTGCCAGTAGTATAGCCTCGTTTGGAGTTCCCTACGAGCAGTACTTC. Amino acid sequence: CASSIASFGVPYEQYF.

This clonotype was picked up a small number of times. The J gene is TRBJ1-2, the V gene TRBV2, with TRBD1 matching over 7 bases. J lost 4 bases, V lost 0 bases, and 8 bases had no gene match. In germline, CDR1 is SNHLY, CDR2 FYNNEI. The CDR3 has 16 residues. This chain's CDR3 is CASSEAITGVGYGYTF. CDR3 nucleotides: TGTGCCAGCAGTGAAGCCATCACAGGGGTGGGCTATGGCTACACCTTC.

This sequence joins TRBV7-3 and TRBJ2-3; D might be TRBD2 (6 bases). CDR1 is SGHTA and CDR2 is FQGTGA in the germline V gene. Between the trimmed V and J ends, which lost 6 bases and 0 bases, there was a span of 10 bases. The CDR3 length is 14 residues. CDR3 DNA: TGTGCCAGCAGTCCGGGACTTAGCACAGATACGCAGTATTTT. It specifies CASSPGLSTDTQYF. The full variable domain, completed using reference TRBV7-3 and TRBJ2-3, is GAGVSQTPSNKVTEKGKYVELRCDPISGHTALYWYRQSLGQGPEFLIYFQGTGAADDSGLPNDRFFAVRPEGSVSTLKIQRTERGDSAVYLCASSPGLSTDTQYFGPGTRLTVL.

This chain connects TRBV6-1 to TRBJ2-3; D unresolved. Germline V gene lookup returns CDR1 MNHNS and CDR2 SASEGT. Between the trimmed V and J ends, which lost 7 bases and 0 bases, there was a span of 14 bases. CDR3 length: 15 residues. The CDR3 protein is CASNQAITSTDTQYF. The CDR3 DNA reads as TGTGCCAGCAACCAAGCAATTACTAGCACAGATACGCAGTATTTT.

This clonotype turned up a few times. J is TRBJ2-4 and V is TRBV4-1, with D possibly matching TRBD1 (7 bases). Germline CDR1 MGHRA, CDR2 YSYEKL. V was pared by 1 base and J by 7 bases, with 14 bases between. This CDR3 has 15 amino acids. CDR3 region: CASSQGQGRGNIQYF. The DNA of the CDR3 is TGCGCCAGCAGCCAAGGACAGGGACGGGGGAACATTCAGTACTTC.

The chain has TRBV5-1 and TRBJ2-3; 9 bases are a match to TRBD2. Trimming at V came to 3 bases and at J to 4 bases, leaving 3 bases not matched to a gene. The CDR3 spans 14 residues. CDR1 and CDR2 from the germline V gene are SGHRS and YFSETQ. CDR3 sequence (DNA): TGCGCCAGCAGCTCCGCGGGGGGGCCAGATACGCAGTATTTT. This gives the protein CASSSAGGPDTQYF.

This chain joins TRBV11-2 and TRBJ2-7; 7 nucleotides line up with TRBD2. J lost 1 base, V lost 2 bases, and 2 bases had no gene match. This CDR3 region has 14 residues. Germline CDR1 and CDR2: SGHAT and FQNNGV. CDR3 amino acids: CASSLKGLSYEQYF. The CDR3 DNA reads as TGTGCCAGCAGCTTAAAGGGACTATCCTACGAGCAGTACTTC.

The CDR3 DNA follows: TGCGCCAGCAGCTATCTTTCCGGAGGGACTAGCGGTCAAGAGACCCAGTACTTC. As protein: CASSYLSGGTSGQETQYF. This sequence joins TRBV4-1 and TRBJ2-5, with TRBD2 matching over 11 bases. The germline CDR1 and CDR2 sequences are MGHRA and YSYEKL. This CDR3 spans 18 amino acids. Trimming at V came to 5 bases and at J to 2 bases, leaving 13 bases not matched to a gene.

This clonotype was picked up a small number of times. The chain has TRBV6-5 and TRBJ1-1, with D possibly being TRBD1 (6 bases). Trimming removed 4 bases at V and 8 bases at J, with 17 bases between. CDR3 length: 14 amino acids. Germline V gives CDR1 MNHEY, CDR2 SVGAGI. The CDR3 DNA follows: TGTGCCAGCAGTTTCCCAGGGGCACACGCCGAAGCTTTCTTT. Its translation: CASSFPGAHAEAFF.

CDR3 DNA: TGTGCCTGGAGTTCGGGGAGTCTGACCTACGAGCAGTACTTC. This sequence encodes CAWSSGSLTYEQYF. V usage is TRBV30 and J usage is TRBJ2-7; possible D gene TRBD2, 5 bases. The CDR3 extends over 14 amino acids. The V gene lost 2 bases and the J gene lost 2 bases, with 13 bases spanning the gap. The germline gives CDR1 GTSNPN, CDR2 SVGIG (reference sequence).

The chain has TRBV3-1 and TRBJ2-1, with D maybe TRBD1 (6 bases). Trimming took 0 bases from V and 0 from J, leaving 12 bases between them. CDR3 length: 17 amino acids. CDR1 is LGHDT, CDR2 YNNKEL, per germline (reference sequence). The CDR3 reads CASSQEGTGLSYNEQFF. The CDR3 bases are TGTGCCAGCAGCCAAGAGGGCACAGGGCTCTCCTACAATGAGCAGTTCTTC.

The chain employs TRBV13 and TRBJ2-7; D not resolved. CDR3 size: 13 residues. Per germline, CDR1 PRHDT and CDR2 FYEKMQ (reference sequence). Trimming stripped 8 bases from V and 2 bases from J, with 13 bases between. CDR3 sequence reads: CASGPRSAYEQYF. In nucleotides, the CDR3 is TGTGCCAGCGGGCCGAGGTCGGCCTACGAGCAGTACTTC.

The gene calls are TRBV6-4 and TRBJ2-3; 9 bases fit TRBD2. The CDR3 loop spans 16 amino acids. With 3 bases clipped from V and 3 bases from J, the junction kept 7 bases outside the gene matches. CDR1 MRHNA and CDR2 SNTAGT come from the germline V gene. CDR3 bases: TGTGCCAGCAGTGAACTGGCTAGCGGGGCAACAGATACGCAGTATTTT. This translates into CASSELASGATDTQYF.

This clonotype came up many times. The chain links TRBV29-1 to TRBJ1-3; TRBD1 aligns across 7 bases. Germline V gene lookup returns CDR1 SQVTM and CDR2 ANQGSEA. V trimming: 6 bases; J trimming: 0 bases; junction bases outside the gene matches: 8. The CDR3 is 15 residues long. CDR3 sequence (DNA): TGCAGCGTGGAAAGGACAGGCCTCTCTGGAAACACCATATATTTT. It encodes CSVERTGLSGNTIYF.

The rearrangement links TRBV12-3 or TRBV12-4 to TRBJ2-5; 8 nucleotides line up with TRBD1. This CDR3 region has 17 residues. J lost 4 bases, V lost 5 bases, and 15 bases had no gene match. In DNA, the CDR3 is TGTGCCAGCAGTATACAGGGGGTGCCCGGAGGTGGAGAGACCCAGTACTTC. This encodes CASSIQGVPGGGETQYF.

This chain joins TRBV6-5 and TRBJ1-4; tentatively, D is TRBD1 (6 bases). The CDR3 length is 13 residues. The V gene's germline CDR1 is MNHEY and CDR2 SVGAGI. V was trimmed by 2 bases and J by 6 bases, leaving 7 bases between them. The CDR3 here is CASSYGQHEKLFF. In DNA, the CDR3 is TGTGCCAGCAGTTACGGACAGCATGAAAAACTGTTTTTT.

V and J are TRBV19 and TRBJ2-4; no clear D. CDR3 length: 13 amino acids. The germline CDR1 and CDR2 sequences are LNHDA and SQIVND (reference sequence). Trimming stripped 1 base from V and 6 bases from J, with 7 bases between. The CDR3 DNA follows: TGTGCCAGTAGTATAGTGGATGGAAACATTCAGTACTTC. It translates to CASSIVDGNIQYF.

There are a few counts of this clonotype. The rearrangement links TRBV29-1 to TRBJ1-2; D is possibly TRBD1 (5 bases). There are 14 residues in the CDR3. Deletions cut 6 bases from V and 5 bases from J, with 19 bases between. Per germline, CDR1 SQVTM and CDR2 ANQGSEA. This CDR3 is CSVLLQAPWYGYTF. CDR3 in DNA: TGCAGCGTGTTATTACAGGCCCCTTGGTATGGCTACACCTTC.

The rearrangement links TRBV25-1 to TRBJ2-1; 9 bases are a match to TRBD2. The germline V gene encodes CDR1 MGHDK and CDR2 SYGVNS. The CDR3 loop spans 14 amino acids. J was trimmed by 9 bases and V by 4 bases; bases with no gene match: 7. In DNA, the CDR3 is TGTGCCAGCAGTGGGCTAGCGGGACTGAGTGAGCAGTTCTTC. Protein sequence: CASSGLAGLSEQFF.